One sample yielded the 15 T cell receptor beta chains listed below, sequenced in a study of cytomegalovirus exposure and HLA in healthy donors. Amplification used 60 Vbeta primers and 13 Jbeta primers. The data were produced by immunoSEQ multiplex PCR, yet TCRdb's version contains in-frame clones alone and is incomplete. Recorded for this sample: about 50,000 clones. The sample taken for sequencing was PBMCs. The receptors were sampled from a woman aged 55-69 years in good health and CMV-seropositive.

The rearrangement uses TRBV5-1 and TRBJ2-7; TRBD1 is a possible D gene (5 bases). Germline lookup yields CDR1 SGHRS and CDR2 YFSETQ. The CDR3 spans 14 residues. Deletions cut 0 bases from V and 6 bases from J, with 13 bases between. This CDR3 reads CASSLGQGFFEQYF. CDR3 nucleotide sequence: TGCGCCAGCAGCTTGGGGCAGGGTTTTTTCGAGCAGTACTTC.

The rearrangement links TRBV13 to TRBJ2-3; 10 bases align to TRBD2. Germline lookup yields CDR1 PRHDT and CDR2 FYEKMQ (reference sequence). This CDR3 has 17 amino acids. With 1 base clipped from V and 2 bases from J, the junction kept 6 bases outside the gene matches. The CDR3 reads CASSLEASGGYTDTQYF. The CDR3 DNA sequence: TGTGCCAGCAGCTTAGAGGCTAGCGGGGGTTACACAGATACGCAGTATTTT.

The rearrangement uses TRBV18 and TRBJ1-1; 11 bases match TRBD1. The CDR3 sequence is 17 residues long. Germline CDR1 is KGHSH and CDR2 is LQKENI. V trimming: 1 base; J trimming: 5 bases; junction bases outside the gene matches: 9. The CDR3 bases are TGTGCCAGCTCACCACAGATGGGACAGGGGGTAGAGACTGAAGCTTTCTTT. Translated, it gives CASSPQMGQGVETEAFF.

The chain has TRBV19 and TRBJ2-2; D may be TRBD1 (5 bases). The CDR3 is made up of 13 amino acids. The germline gives CDR1 LNHDA, CDR2 SQIVND (reference sequence). V was trimmed by 6 bases and J by 4 bases, leaving 9 bases between them. The CDR3 DNA follows: TGTGCCAGTAGCGGACACTCCACCGGGGAGCTGTTTTTT. Its protein product is CASSGHSTGELFF.

The chain has TRBV19 and TRBJ1-5, with D maybe TRBD1 (5 bases). There are 15 residues in the CDR3. V lost 2 bases and J 5 bases, leaving 13 bases between the germline ends. Germline V gene sequence: CDR1 LNHDA, CDR2 SQIVND (reference sequence). CDR3 sequence reads: CASSILGLPHQPQHF. CDR3 bases: TGTGCCAGTAGTATATTGGGACTTCCCCATCAGCCCCAGCATTTT.

The CDR3 DNA is TGTGCCAGCAGTCTACAGGGCCTGCAGCAAGAGACCCAGTACTTC. Its protein is CASSLQGLQQETQYF. The chain joins TRBV27 to TRBJ2-5; perhaps TRBD1 as D (6 bases). V lost 5 bases and J lost 2, with 15 bases in between. CDR1 is MNHEY, CDR2 SMNVEV, per germline (reference sequence). The CDR3 contains 15 residues.

Comment on this clone: This sample includes further DNA sequences coding for the same CDR3. The CDR3 is CASSSGTGSSPLHF. For the CDR3, the DNA is TGTGCCAGCAGCTCCGGGACAGGGAGTTCACCCCTCCACTTT. The gene calls are TRBV7-9 and TRBJ1-6; 9 bases are a match to TRBD1. This CDR3 has 14 residues. Germline V gives CDR1 SEHNR, CDR2 FQNEAQ (reference sequence). The V gene end was trimmed by 4 bases and the J gene end by 9 bases; junction bases not matched to a gene: 4.

J is TRBJ2-7 and V is TRBV6-1; unclear D gene. Trimming left V 5 bases short and J 3 bases short, with 5 bases between. The CDR3 runs to 11 residues. The germline CDR1 and CDR2 sequences are MNHNS and SASEGT. CDR3 sequence reads: CASSPHYEQYF. Here the CDR3 DNA reads TGTGCCAGCAGTCCCCACTACGAGCAGTACTTC.

The chain recombines TRBV19 with TRBJ2-7, with D possibly matching TRBD1 (5 bases). The ends were cut back, 7 bases at V and 0 bases at J, with 13 bases in the middle. The CDR3 sequence is 14 residues long. Germline CDR1 and CDR2: LNHDA and SQIVND (reference sequence). The CDR3 protein is CASTQGASSYEQYF. DNA for the CDR3: TGTGCCAGTACCCAGGGCGCCAGCTCCTACGAGCAGTACTTC.

The chain links TRBV7-9 to TRBJ1-2; D is uncertain. Per the germline V gene, CDR1 is SEHNR and CDR2 is FQNEAQ (reference sequence). The CDR3 is made up of 13 amino acids. V dropped 2 bases and J dropped 4 bases, with 8 bases sitting between them. The CDR3: CASSLQAGYGYTF. In nucleotides, the CDR3 is TGTGCCAGCAGCTTACAGGCTGGCTATGGCTACACCTTC.

Concerning this clone: It is unclear where the CDR3 begins or ends on the DNA, so no DNA is shown, and the CDR3 is as TCRdb lists it. The chain couples TRBV28 to TRBJ1-2; the D segment call TRBD1 is taken from the table without a DNA check. In germline, CDR1 is MDHEN, CDR2 SYDVKM. The CDR3 is made up of 14 amino acids, end residues included. CDR3 sequence reads: CASSLFGQGIPLAF.

The CDR3 sequence is CASSLSGTTNTEAFF. CDR3 in DNA: TGTGCCAGCAGCTTGAGCGGGACCACGAACACTGAAGCTTTCTTT. This chain links TRBV5-5 with TRBJ1-1; D possibly corresponds to TRBD1 (5 bases). In germline, CDR1 is SGHKS, CDR2 YYEKEE (reference sequence). Trimming took 1 base from V and 1 from J, leaving 11 bases between them. This CDR3 region has 15 residues.

The V and J genes are TRBV18 and TRBJ2-7; the D gene is possibly TRBD1 (6 bases). The CDR3 extends over 14 amino acids. The ends were cut back, 10 bases at V and 1 base at J, with 17 bases in the middle. Per germline, CDR1 KGHSH and CDR2 LQKENI. CDR3 nucleotides: TGTGCCACCTCCCGGACAGAAACATCCTACGAGCAGTACTTC. Its translation: CATSRTETSYEQYF.

The genes are TRBV15 and TRBJ1-5; 8 nucleotides match TRBD1. Unmatched junction bases numbered 5, after V lost 0 bases and J lost 7 bases. The CDR3 consists of 15 residues. Per the germline V gene, CDR1 is LNHNV and CDR2 is YYDKDF (reference sequence). The CDR3 bases are TGTGCCACCAGCAGAGAATCAACAGGGGGACAGCCCCAGCATTTT. Its protein is CATSRESTGGQPQHF.

This rearrangement joins TRBV18 to TRBJ1-1; 7 bases match TRBD1. Germline lookup yields CDR1 KGHSH and CDR2 LQKENI. The J segment lost 0 bases and the V segment lost 6 bases, leaving 4 bases of the junction unmatched. This CDR3 spans 14 amino acids. The CDR3 loop reads CASSFGQVNTEAFF. Written as DNA, the CDR3 is TGTGCCAGCTCCTTCGGACAGGTGAACACTGAAGCTTTCTTT.